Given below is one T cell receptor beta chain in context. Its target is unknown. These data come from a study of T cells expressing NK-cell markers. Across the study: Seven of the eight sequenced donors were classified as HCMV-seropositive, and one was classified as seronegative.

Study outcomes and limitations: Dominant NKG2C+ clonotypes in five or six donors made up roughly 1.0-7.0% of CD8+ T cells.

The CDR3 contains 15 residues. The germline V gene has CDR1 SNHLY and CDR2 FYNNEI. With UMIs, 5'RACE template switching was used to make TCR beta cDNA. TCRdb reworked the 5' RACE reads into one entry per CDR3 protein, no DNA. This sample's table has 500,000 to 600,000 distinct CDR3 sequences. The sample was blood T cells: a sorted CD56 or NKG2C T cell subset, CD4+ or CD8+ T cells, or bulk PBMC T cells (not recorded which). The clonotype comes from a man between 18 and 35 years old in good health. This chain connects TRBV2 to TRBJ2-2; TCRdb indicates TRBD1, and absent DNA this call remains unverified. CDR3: CASSERQGFAGELFF.